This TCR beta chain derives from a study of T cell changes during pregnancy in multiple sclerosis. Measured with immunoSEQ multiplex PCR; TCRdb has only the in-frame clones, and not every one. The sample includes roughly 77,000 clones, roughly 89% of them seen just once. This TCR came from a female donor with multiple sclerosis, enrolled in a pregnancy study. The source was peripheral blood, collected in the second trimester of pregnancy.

DNA for the CDR3: TGTGCCAGCAGTTTATCGGCCGGGACAGGGCGGGATGAGCAGTTCTTC. It yields the protein CASSLSAGTGRDEQFF. This chain connects TRBV27 to TRBJ2-1; TRBD1 aligns across 9 bases. This CDR3 region has 16 residues. From germline, CDR1 is MNHEY and CDR2 SMNVEV (reference sequence). V lost 0 bases and J lost 8; bases outside the gene matches: 8.